What follows are 26 T cell receptor beta chains derived from one specimen sequenced in a study of T cells after yellow fever vaccination (dated by TCRdb to about 2019). The sample's treatment or condition label, in plain terms: live attenuated yellow fever vaccine strain. The library was made by 5' RACE. The instrument was an Illumina NovaSeq 6000. TCRdb reworked the public reads: Q25 trimming with fastp, MiXCR clone assembly, productive beta chains retained. Every CDR3 protein is listed once, alongside the most common genes and DNA of its rows. The sample table contains 80,000 to 100,000 distinct CDR3 sequences; only one count was recorded for roughly 5.2% of them. 35% to 50% of the sample goes to the ten largest clones. This material consisted of CD8+ T cells sorted from PBMCs, taken 10 days after the yellow fever booster vaccination. These receptors were obtained from a man aged 18 to 30 who received the YFV17D yellow fever vaccine.

This clonotype was seen only a few times. The V and J genes are TRBV12-5 and TRBJ2-7; D not resolved. The V gene lost 0 bases and the J gene lost 4 bases, with 13 bases spanning the gap. The CDR3 covers 15 residues. Per the germline V gene, CDR1 is LGHNT and CDR2 is FRNRAP. DNA for the CDR3: TGTGCTAGTGGTTTGGTACCGTCCCAGAAATACGAGCAGTACTTC. This gives the protein CASGLVPSQKYEQYF. Filled out from reference TRBV12-5 and TRBJ2-7, the complete variable domain reads DARVTQTPRHKVTEMGQEVTMRCQPILGHNTVFWYRQTMMQGLELLAYFRNRAPLDDSGMPKDRFSAEMPDATLATLKIQPSEPRDSAVYFCASGLVPSQKYEQYFGPGTRLTVT.

This clonotype was seen many times. The CDR3 nucleotides read TGTGCCAGCAGCCCATATGTGGGATCGAACACCGGGGAGCTGTTTTTT. This codes for CASSPYVGSNTGELFF. The chain couples TRBV9 to TRBJ2-2; D is uncertain. V shed 4 bases and J shed 0 bases, with 13 bases lying between them. The CDR3 has 16 residues. CDR1 and CDR2 (germline): SGDLS, YYNGEE.

This rearrangement joins TRBV7-8 to TRBJ2-1; 8 nucleotides line up with TRBD2. This CDR3 contains 16 residues. V shed 4 bases, J shed 8 bases, and the junction held 13 bases outside the gene matches. Germline CDR1 and CDR2: SGHVS and FQNEAQ. CDR3: CASSWARAGGDDEQFF. CDR3 sequence (DNA): TGTGCCAGCAGCTGGGCCAGGGCGGGGGGCGACGATGAGCAGTTCTTC.

This clonotype came up many times. CDR3 nucleotides: TGTGCCAGCAGCTTCCTCGATGAGGGGGACACAGATACGCAGTATTTT. Amino acids: CASSFLDEGDTDTQYF. The chain combines TRBV7-9 with TRBJ2-3; TRBD1 is a possible D gene (6 bases). The V end lost 3 bases, the J end lost 2 bases, and 15 bases lay between the germline ends. This CDR3 is built from 16 residues. Germline V lookup: CDR1 SEHNR, CDR2 FQNEAQ (reference sequence).

The rearrangement uses TRBV27 and TRBJ2-1; D call uncertain. V was trimmed by 3 bases and J by 0 bases, leaving 6 bases between them. The germline gives CDR1 MNHEY, CDR2 SMNVEV (reference sequence). The CDR3 loop spans 14 amino acids. The CDR3 protein is CASSLAYSYNEQFF. The CDR3, as DNA: TGTGCCAGCAGTTTGGCTTACTCCTACAATGAGCAGTTCTTC.

This clonotype was seen only a few times. The genes are TRBV12-3 or TRBV12-4 and TRBJ2-3; the D gene is possibly TRBD1 (5 bases). V was clipped by 5 bases and J by 1 base, with 16 bases between them. The CDR3 is made up of 16 amino acids. In DNA form, the CDR3 reads TGTGCCAGCAGTCCGAACAGGTACCAAGGCACAGATACGCAGTATTTT. Its translation is CASSPNRYQGTDTQYF.

The chain recombines TRBV5-6 with TRBJ1-5, with D hard to call. Trimming pared 4 bases from V and 7 bases from J, leaving 9 bases between. The CDR3 spans 12 residues. Germline V gene lookup returns CDR1 SGHDT and CDR2 YYEEEE. The DNA of the CDR3 is TGTGCCAGCAGCGTGCAGAACCAGCCCCAGCATTTT. This gives the protein CASSVQNQPQHF. Supplemented by reference TRBV5-6 and TRBJ1-5, the full variable domain reads DAGVTQSPTHLIKTRGQQVTLRCSPKSGHDTVSWYQQALGQGPQFIFQYYEEEERQRGNFPDRFSGHQFPNYSSELNVNALLLGDSALYLCASSVQNQPQHFGDGTRLSIL.

This clonotype was counted a few times. The chain employs TRBV29-1 and TRBJ1-2, with TRBD1 matching over 9 bases. The CDR3 loop spans 14 amino acids. V was clipped by 5 bases and J by 4 bases; unmatched bases: 8. Germline V gene data show CDR1 as SQVTM and CDR2 as ANQGSEA. The CDR3 nucleotides read TGCAGCGTTTGGGGGACAGGGCCCTCCTATGGCTACACCTTC. Translation gives CSVWGTGPSYGYTF.

This clonotype showed up many times. V is TRBV5-6 and J is TRBJ2-7; TRBD1 agrees at 9 bases. This CDR3 spans 16 amino acids. CDR1 SGHDT and CDR2 YYEEEE come from the germline V gene. With V trimmed by 0 bases and J by 1 base, 5 bases remained unmatched. CDR3 nucleotides: TGTGCCAGCAGCTTGGCTTTTGGGACAGGGTCCTACGAGCAGTACTTC. Protein sequence: CASSLAFGTGSYEQYF.

The rearrangement uses TRBV12-3 or TRBV12-4 and TRBJ1-3; D is ambiguous. Trimming stripped 5 bases from V and 3 bases from J, with 5 bases between. The CDR3 length is 12 residues. In nucleotides, the CDR3 is TGTGCCAGCAGTGACGGTGGAAACACCATATATTTT. Residues: CASSDGGNTIYF.

This sequence joins TRBV7-2 and TRBJ2-7, with 9 nucleotides matching TRBD2. CDR1 SGHTA and CDR2 FQGNSA come from the germline V gene. Unmatched junction bases numbered 6, after V lost 2 bases and J lost 4 bases. This CDR3 is built from 15 residues. Here the CDR3 reads CASSLWAGGTYEQYF. CDR3 bases: TGTGCCAGCAGCTTATGGGCGGGGGGGACATACGAGCAGTACTTC.

The chain has TRBV12-3 or TRBV12-4 and TRBJ2-2, with D uncertain. V was cut by 7 bases and J by 3 bases, with 6 bases left in between. The CDR3 loop spans 12 amino acids. The chain's CDR3 is CASTAYTGELFF. As DNA, the CDR3 is TGTGCCAGCACCGCCTACACCGGGGAGCTGTTTTTT.

The chain recombines TRBV6-5 with TRBJ2-1; D perhaps matches TRBD2 (5 bases). There are 13 residues in the CDR3. V dropped 6 bases and J dropped 6 bases, with 12 bases sitting between them. Per germline, CDR1 MNHEY and CDR2 SVGAGI. The CDR3 DNA reads TGTGCCAGCAGCCACGGGGAGAGCAATGAGCAGTTCTTC. This codes for CASSHGESNEQFF.

The chain carries TRBV4-1 and TRBJ2-3; D is unclear. The CDR3 covers 14 residues. Per germline, CDR1 MGHRA and CDR2 YSYEKL. V gave up 4 bases and J gave up 4 bases, with 12 bases separating them. Written as DNA, the CDR3 is TGCGCCAGCAGCCGGCTCAAGGGTCCAGATACGCAGTATTTT. Its protein is CASSRLKGPDTQYF.

This clonotype showed up many times. The V and J genes are TRBV7-9 and TRBJ2-5, with D possibly matching TRBD1 (5 bases). The V and J ends lost 4 bases and 1 base respectively, with 10 bases between them. There are 14 residues in the CDR3. Germline lookup yields CDR1 SEHNR and CDR2 FQNEAQ (reference sequence). Here the CDR3 DNA reads TGTGCCAGCAGCTACCCGACAGCCCAAGAGACCCAGTACTTC. This gives the protein CASSYPTAQETQYF.

This clonotype was detected ten times or more. The rearrangement links TRBV4-2 to TRBJ1-2; D uncertain. V shed 0 bases and J shed 7 bases, with 12 bases lying between them. There are 14 residues in the CDR3. CDR1 and CDR2 (germline): LGHNA, YNFKEQ. The CDR3 DNA reads TGTGCCAGCAGCCAAGAGAACGCGGACGGTGGCTACACCTTC. It is translated as CASSQENADGGYTF.

This clonotype was seen only a few times. The chain employs TRBV5-5 and TRBJ2-5, with no clear D. Germline CDR1 is SGHKS and CDR2 is YYEKEE (reference sequence). CDR3 size: 15 residues. V lost 2 bases and J lost 5, with 16 bases in between. CDR3 region: CASSFQASTGETQYF. In nucleotides, the CDR3 is TGTGCCAGCAGCTTCCAGGCCTCAACCGGGGAGACCCAGTACTTC.

This clonotype was counted between two and nine times. The genes are TRBV4-1 and TRBJ2-3; D is ambiguous. CDR1 and CDR2 from the germline V gene are MGHRA and YSYEKL. This CDR3 is built from 12 residues. Trimming stripped 1 base from V and 4 bases from J, with 3 bases between. CDR3 DNA sequence: TGCGCCAGCAGCCAAGTAGCAGATACGCAGTATTTT. Encoded protein: CASSQVADTQYF.

This clonotype has more than one count but fewer than ten. V gene TRBV7-9 combines with J gene TRBJ2-7; 11 positions match TRBD1. The CDR3 extends over 16 amino acids. V lost 5 bases and J lost 3; bases outside the gene matches: 9. In germline, CDR1 is SEHNR, CDR2 FQNEAQ (reference sequence). The CDR3: CASSQPSGTGGYEQYF. The CDR3 DNA reads TGTGCCAGCAGCCAACCTTCCGGGACAGGGGGCTACGAGCAGTACTTC. The full variable domain, in which reference TRBV7-9 and TRBJ2-7 provide the parts outside the CDR3, is DTGVSQNPRHKITKRGQNVTFRCDPISEHNRLYWYRQTLGQGPEFLTYFQNEAQLEKSRLLSDRFSAERPKGSFSTLEIQRTEQGDSAMYLCASSQPSGTGGYEQYFGPGTRLTVT.

This clonotype was counted ten times or more. The chain recombines TRBV7-9 with TRBJ2-6; the D gene is possibly TRBD1 (5 bases). The CDR3 is 15 amino acids. Germline CDR1 and CDR2: SEHNR and FQNEAQ (reference sequence). With 6 bases removed from V and 0 bases from J, the gap between germline ends came to 9 bases. CDR3 protein: CASRQTVSGANVLTF. The CDR3 bases are TGTGCCAGCAGACAGACAGTCTCTGGGGCCAACGTCCTGACTTTC.

This clonotype showed up just a few times. The rearrangement joins TRBV19 to TRBJ2-3, with 11 bases identical to TRBD1. The CDR3 length is 14 residues. Germline CDR1 LNHDA, CDR2 SQIVND (reference sequence). Germline trimming cut 7 bases from V and 5 bases from J; bases unmatched to any gene: 5. CDR3 loop: CASTPGQGVDTQYF. DNA for the CDR3: TGTGCCAGTACCCCGGGACAGGGGGTAGATACGCAGTATTTT.

This chain connects TRBV28 to TRBJ2-7; no firm D call. Germline V lookup: CDR1 MDHEN, CDR2 SYDVKM. V was pared by 3 bases and J by 7 bases, with 10 bases between. The CDR3 is made up of 12 amino acids. CDR3 residues: CASSLGNGEQYV. CDR3 DNA: TGTGCCAGCAGTTTGGGAAATGGGGAGCAGTACGTC.

This chain links TRBV7-9 with TRBJ2-7, with D maybe TRBD2 (5 bases). V was trimmed by 2 bases and J by 5 bases, leaving 7 bases between them. Per germline, CDR1 SEHNR and CDR2 FQNEAQ (reference sequence). This CDR3 spans 12 amino acids. CDR3 in DNA: TGTGCCAGCAGCTTACCGGGGAACGAGCAGTACGTC. It is translated as CASSLPGNEQYV.

This clonotype turned up a few times. The chain has TRBV7-9 and TRBJ1-1, with D perhaps TRBD1 (6 bases). The germline V and J ends were trimmed by 8 bases and 1 base, with 14 bases remaining between them. Looked up from germline, CDR1 is SEHNR and CDR2 is FQNEAQ (reference sequence). This CDR3 contains 14 residues. CDR3: CASFLGGANTEAFF. The CDR3 nucleotides are TGTGCCAGCTTTTTAGGGGGGGCGAACACTGAAGCTTTCTTT.

As for this clonotype: Compared with germline, one end of the junction differs, possibly owing to a read error. CDR3 sequence: CASRLGYEQYF. For the CDR3, the DNA is TGTGCCAGCAGGTTAGGTTACGAGCAGTACTTC. The V and J genes are TRBV7-9 and TRBJ2-7, with D unresolved. Germline V gene sequence: CDR1 SEHNR, CDR2 FQNEAQ (reference sequence). The CDR3 runs to 11 residues. The full variable domain, completed using reference TRBV7-9 and TRBJ2-7, is DTGVSQNPRHKITKRGQNVTFRCDPISEHNRLYWYRQTLGQGPEFLTYFQNEAQLEKSRLLSDRFSAERPKGSFSTLEIQRTEQGDSAMYLCASRLGYEQYFGPGTRLTVT.

Concerning this clonotype: Being one base from a much bigger clone, this may be a read error. V is TRBV6-2 or TRBV6-3 and J is TRBJ2-7; D ambiguous. CDR3 length equals 14 residues. The germline V gene encodes CDR1 MNHEY and CDR2 SVGEGT. V was shortened by 4 bases and J by 0 bases, with 10 bases between the two germline ends. The CDR3 protein is CASSSQTDSYEQYF. The CDR3 DNA is TGTGCCAGCAGTTCCCAGACGGACTCCTACGAGCAGTACTTC.